The T cell receptor beta chain described here comes from a study of shared clonotypes between healthy human individuals. The study's findings and limits: Generally, naive subsets (rather than memory subsets) showed larger estimated richness.

Notes on this clone: Its target is unknown.

Genomic DNA of every subset was divided equally among multiple immunoSEQ plates. The authors' processing: From ImmunoSEQ came sequences covering only the junction and carrying no quality scores, so filtering differed. Method: immunoSEQ multiplex PCR; TCRdb's copy keeps in-frame clones and lacks some. V and J calls and clone size are those listed in that table; D and trimming were worked out from the DNA. The sample includes about 2 million clones, roughly 95% of them seen just once. The CDR3 runs to 15 residues. The V end lost 6 bases, the J end lost 2 bases, and 17 bases lay between the germline ends. The germline V gene encodes CDR1 ENHRY and CDR2 SYGVKD. Donors had no recently reported acute infections or vaccinations and were HIV-negative.

Sequencing used naive CD4+ T cells sorted from blood. Specified subset: CD45RA+ positively selected. V is TRBV10-3 and J is TRBJ2-7, with D perhaps being TRBD1 or TRBD2 (5 bases each). This receptor was taken from a man between 18 and 29 years old in good health. The DNA of the CDR3 is TGTGCCATCAGCAAAGGGACCCAGCCGCCCTACGAGCAGTACTTC. This translates into CAISKGTQPPYEQYF.